The 13 T cell receptor beta chains given below trace back to one sample, sequenced in a study of CD8+CD57+ T cells in acquired aplastic anemia. Only patients with CD8+CD57+ cell expansion on flow cytometry were chosen for sequencing. Template material for TCR beta VDJ and CDR3 profiling consisted of genomic DNA. TCRdb re-derived calls from the reads in MiXCR, one entry per CDR3 protein. The sample has 180,000 or so distinct CDR3 sequences, approximately 48% seen once. The source material was sorted CD4+, CD8+, or CD8+CD57+ T cells (not recorded which) from PBMCs. These receptors all come from a human donor with aplastic anemia.

This clonotype has ten or more counts. This rearrangement joins TRBV2 to TRBJ2-3; D is undetermined. The CDR3 is 11 amino acids. The germline V and J ends were trimmed by 8 bases and 6 bases, with 9 bases remaining between them. CDR1 SNHLY and CDR2 FYNNEI come from the germline V gene. The CDR3 region has the DNA TGTGCCAGCGGCCCCGGGGATACGCAGTATTTT. Protein sequence: CASGPGDTQYF.

This rearrangement joins TRBV5-4 to TRBJ2-1; no definite D call. This CDR3 comprises 13 residues. V lost 0 bases, J lost 7 bases, and 8 bases lay in between. Germline CDR1 is SGHNT and CDR2 is YYREEE (reference sequence). CDR3 DNA: TGTGCCAGCAGCTTGGGGGTCCGGAATGAGCAGTTCTTC. Translated: CASSLGVRNEQFF.

Remarks on this clonotype: Since a much larger clone is just one base distant, this may be a read error. CDR3 residues: CASSERTSRRETQYF. In DNA, the CDR3 is TGTGCCAGCAGTGAACGGACTAGCAGGAGAGAGACCCAGTACTTC. This chain joins TRBV6-1 and TRBJ2-5; 8 bases align to TRBD2. Germline V gene lookup returns CDR1 MNHNS and CDR2 SASEGT. J lost 4 bases, V lost 2 bases, and 6 bases had no gene match. The CDR3 covers 15 residues.

V and J are TRBV10-3 and TRBJ2-7; D may be TRBD1 (6 bases). The CDR3 length is 12 residues. The germline V gene encodes CDR1 ENHRY and CDR2 SYGVKD. The germline V and J ends were trimmed by 6 bases and 0 bases, with 6 bases remaining between them. The CDR3 bases are TGTGCCATCAGGGACAGCTCCTACGAGCAGTACTTC. Translation: CAIRDSSYEQYF.

This clonotype was detected only once. The rearrangement joins TRBV13 to TRBJ2-5; TRBD1 matches at 7 bases. Trimming cost V 6 bases and J 2 bases; bases outside gene matches: 9. This CDR3 has 15 residues. From germline, CDR1 is PRHDT and CDR2 FYEKMQ (reference sequence). The CDR3 region is CASSYYPTGQETQYF. The CDR3 nucleotides read TGTGCCAGCAGTTACTACCCGACAGGGCAAGAGACCCAGTACTTC. Full variable domain (missing parts from reference TRBV13 and TRBJ2-5): AAGVIQSPRHLIKEKRETATLKCYPIPRHDTVYWYQQGPGQDPQFLISFYEKMQSDKGSIPDRFSAQQFSDYHSELNMSSLELGDSALYFCASSYYPTGQETQYFGPGTRLLVL.

At least ten counts were recorded for this clonotype. V is TRBV5-1 and J is TRBJ2-2; D possibly uses TRBD1 or TRBD2 (5 bases each). The germline V and J ends were trimmed by 3 bases and 4 bases, with 13 bases remaining between them. In germline, CDR1 is SGHRS, CDR2 YFSETQ. The CDR3 consists of 15 residues. CDR3 protein: CASSSGPPGTGELFF. In DNA form, the CDR3 reads TGCGCCAGCAGCTCGGGGCCACCAGGCACCGGGGAGCTGTTTTTT.

The table lists this clonotype with a few counts. The chain combines TRBV7-9 with TRBJ1-3, with unresolved D. The CDR3 has 12 amino acids. V was pared by 7 bases and J by 9 bases, with 13 bases between. The germline V gene encodes CDR1 SEHNR and CDR2 FQNEAQ (reference sequence). The CDR3 nucleotides read TGTGCCAGCACCCAGAGGGAGGCCACCATATATTTT. Amino acid sequence: CASTQREATIYF.

V gene TRBV20-1 combines with J gene TRBJ2-7; D is unclear. Looked up from germline, CDR1 is DFQATT and CDR2 is SNEGSKA (reference sequence). There are 9 residues in the CDR3. V was clipped by 4 bases and J by 10 bases, with 8 bases between them. The CDR3 sequence: CSANRAQYF. Here the CDR3 DNA reads TGCAGTGCTAACCGGGCCCAGTACTTC.

This clonotype was counted many times. The genes are TRBV7-2 and TRBJ2-2; D might be TRBD2 (6 bases). This CDR3 has 14 amino acids. The germline V and J ends were trimmed by 5 bases and 1 base, with 8 bases remaining between them. The germline V gene encodes CDR1 SGHTA and CDR2 FQGNSA. The DNA of the CDR3 is TGTGCCAGCAGCCGAGCGGGGAACACCGGGGAGCTGTTTTTT. This codes for CASSRAGNTGELFF.

This clonotype was detected many times. The chain links TRBV19 to TRBJ2-7, with D maybe TRBD2 (6 bases). The V and J ends lost 3 bases and 4 bases respectively, with 16 bases between them. The CDR3 totals 15 residues. Germline V gene lookup returns CDR1 LNHDA and CDR2 SQIVND (reference sequence). This chain's CDR3 is CASSMYFFAGYEQYF. CDR3 nucleotide sequence: TGTGCCAGTAGTATGTATTTTTTTGCGGGATACGAGCAGTACTTC.

The rearrangement uses TRBV14 and TRBJ2-1; no firm D call. Trimming stripped 3 bases from V and 9 bases from J, with 15 bases between. The CDR3 covers 14 residues. CDR1 and CDR2 (germline): SGHDN, FVKESK. The CDR3 region has the DNA TGTGCCAGCAGCCATGAATCGGGCGGCGGTGAGCAGTTCTTC. This codes for CASSHESGGGEQFF.

The chain employs TRBV2 and TRBJ2-7, with TRBD2 matching over 8 bases. With 4 bases clipped from V and 5 bases from J, the junction kept 10 bases outside the gene matches. The CDR3 loop spans 15 amino acids. Germline loops: CDR1 SNHLY, CDR2 FYNNEI. CDR3 amino acids: CASSGLAGGVNEQYF. The CDR3 region has the DNA TGTGCCAGCAGTGGGCTAGCGGGCGGGGTCAACGAGCAGTACTTC.

The gene calls are TRBV24-1 and TRBJ2-1, with 11 bases aligning to TRBD1. Trimming took 4 bases from V and 15 from J; bases not matched to a gene: 10. Germline CDR1 KGHDR, CDR2 SFDVKD. The CDR3 sequence is 14 residues long. The CDR3 loop is CATSDPGQGGCAFF. The DNA for the CDR3 is TGTGCCACCAGTGACCCGGGACAGGGGGGGTGTGCGTTCTTC.